These 13 T cell receptor beta chains were sequenced from one sample in a study of blood T cell repertoires in COVID-19. Only in-frame clones appear in the TCRdb table, and some are missing; sequencing was by immunoSEQ multiplex PCR. The table includes fewer than 85,000 clones, about 80% detected once. The sequencing sample was made of peripheral blood. Every receptor here comes from a human donor in a cohort sampled during active COVID-19.

V and J are TRBV7-2 and TRBJ2-2; TRBD2 might be the D (6 bases). Germline values: CDR1 SGHTA, CDR2 FQGNSA. V shed 5 bases and J shed 2 bases, with 9 bases lying between them. This CDR3 comprises 14 residues. As DNA, the CDR3 is TGTGCCAGCAGCCGGGACTCTAACACCGGGGAGCTGTTTTTT. This encodes CASSRDSNTGELFF.

In its sample, this clone ranks as medium-sized. Other DNA variants within this sample encode the same CDR3. The J gene is TRBJ2-3, the V gene TRBV29-1; perhaps TRBD1 as D (6 bases). CDR1 is SQVTM and CDR2 is ANQGSEA in the germline V gene. The CDR3 is made up of 14 amino acids. Deletions cut 3 bases from V and 3 bases from J, with 13 bases between. For the CDR3, the DNA is TGCAGCGTTGACCGCCCACAGGGAACAGATACGCAGTATTTT. As protein: CSVDRPQGTDTQYF.

The rearrangement joins TRBV5-5 to TRBJ1-2; 9 nucleotides match TRBD1. Germline CDR1 reads SGHKS; CDR2 reads YYEKEE (reference sequence). This CDR3 has 15 amino acids. V was clipped by 1 base and J by 9 bases; unmatched bases: 10. This CDR3 reads CASSLMGQGTNSYTF. For the CDR3, the DNA is TGTGCCAGCAGCTTGATGGGACAGGGAACCAATAGCTACACCTTC.

This clone was recorded a few times. The chain uses TRBV6-1 and TRBJ2-1; the match to TRBD1 covers 9 bases. Germline CDR1 and CDR2: MNHNS and SASEGT. The CDR3 runs 16 residues. After removal of 1 base from V and 5 bases from J, the junction contained 6 bases not matched to a gene. The CDR3 spells CASSEGTGGSNNEQFF. As DNA, the CDR3 is TGTGCCAGCAGTGAAGGAACAGGGGGCTCTAACAATGAGCAGTTCTTC.

J is TRBJ2-7 and V is TRBV4-3; no definite D call. The germline V gene encodes CDR1 LGHNA and CDR2 YSLEER. CDR3 length: 15 amino acids. V was trimmed by 0 bases and J by 2 bases, leaving 11 bases between them. CDR3 nucleotides: TGCGCCAGCAGCCAAGAATCCCCTGGGCCCTACGAGCAGTACTTC. Protein product: CASSQESPGPYEQYF.

This clone was detected only a few times. The J gene is TRBJ2-3, the V gene TRBV27, with D tentatively TRBD2 (5 bases). Trimming stripped 4 bases from V and 6 bases from J, with 14 bases between. This CDR3 region has 14 residues. CDR1 is MNHEY, CDR2 SMNVEV, per germline (reference sequence). As DNA, the CDR3 is TGTGCCAGCAGTTGGGCACGGGGTACCGATACGCAGTATTTT. Its protein is CASSWARGTDTQYF.

This chain links TRBV6-2 or TRBV6-3 with TRBJ2-7, with D perhaps TRBD1 (5 bases). V dropped 0 bases and J dropped 2 bases, with 14 bases sitting between them. This CDR3 is 16 amino acids long. Germline values: CDR1 MNHEY, CDR2 SVGEGT. CDR3 sequence: CASSYSTVWGPYEQYF. The CDR3, as DNA: TGTGCCAGCAGTTACTCGACCGTGTGGGGCCCCTACGAGCAGTACTTC.

This clone was counted between two and nine times. The chain employs TRBV19 and TRBJ1-5, with D maybe TRBD1 (5 bases). CDR3 length equals 12 residues. Per the germline V gene, CDR1 is LNHDA and CDR2 is SQIVND (reference sequence). Trimming pared 6 bases from V and 7 bases from J, leaving 10 bases between. The CDR3 here is CASRQGGQPQHF. As DNA, the CDR3 is TGTGCCAGTAGGCAGGGTGGGCAGCCCCAGCATTTT.

V usage is TRBV6-4 and J usage is TRBJ1-2, with no clear D. V gave up 2 bases and J gave up 3 bases, with 16 bases separating them. CDR1 and CDR2 from the germline V gene are MRHNA and SNTAGT. This CDR3 region has 16 residues. CDR3 coding DNA: TGTGCCAGCAGTGACACCCCCCAGGCTCACTACTATGGCTACACCTTC. Amino acid sequence: CASSDTPQAHYYGYTF.

This sequence joins TRBV5-1 and TRBJ2-7; 10 bases map to TRBD1. The CDR3 totals 15 residues. CDR1 and CDR2 (germline): SGHRS, YFSETQ. Trimming cost V 0 bases and J 6 bases; bases outside gene matches: 6. DNA for the CDR3: TGCGCCAGCAGCTTGGGGGGGACAGGGGTCCTCGAGCAGTACTTC. Protein product: CASSLGGTGVLEQYF.

This sequence joins TRBV6-1 and TRBJ1-2, with a tentative D call TRBD1 (5 bases). CDR1 is MNHNS, CDR2 SASEGT, per germline. V was shortened by 1 base and J by 2 bases, with 8 bases between the two germline ends. This CDR3 is 14 amino acids long. This CDR3 reads CASSEGQNNYGYTF. The CDR3 DNA sequence: TGTGCCAGCAGTGAAGGACAGAACAACTATGGCTACACCTTC.

This clone was recorded only once. This chain connects TRBV6-4 to TRBJ2-3; 7 bases are a match to TRBD2. Germline loops: CDR1 MRHNA, CDR2 SNTAGT. This CDR3 spans 19 amino acids. The V and J ends lost 0 bases and 5 bases, in that order; junction bases with no gene match: 17. CDR3 sequence reads: CASSDSGDGRGLVGDTQYF. CDR3 DNA: TGTGCCAGCAGTGACTCGGGCGACGGGCGGGGGTTGGTAGGAGATACGCAGTATTTT.

This chain connects TRBV18 to TRBJ2-7; the match to TRBD2 covers 7 bases. The J segment lost 6 bases and the V segment lost 6 bases, leaving 8 bases of the junction unmatched. Germline CDR1 KGHSH, CDR2 LQKENI. The CDR3 is 13 amino acids. The CDR3 bases are TGTGCCAGCTCCCCCCAGGGAGGGCTCGAGCAGTACTTC. It specifies CASSPQGGLEQYF.